This is a list of T cell receptor beta chains from one sample in a study of coeliac disease. Clones were sequenced by immunoSEQ multiplex PCR, and TCRdb holds only the in-frame ones, with some missing. The sample records approximately 3,000 clones, over 50% being singletons. The sample was intraepithelial lymphocytes from the gut. All receptors derive from a man in his fifties or sixties with active celiac disease. Both conserved end residues are part of each CDR3. Fields, in order: J gene, D gene, clone size, V gene, CDR3 DNA, CDR3 protein. D genes are given only for firm matches. Clone size is not always given. Where it is, it says once, few, many or a class for expanded clones.

>TRBJ2-7|TRBD1|few|TRBV30
TGTGCCTGGAGGGGAGACAGGGACTACGAGCAGTACTTC
CAWRGDRDYEQYF
>TRBJ2-7|TRBD2|-|TRBV27
TGTGCCAGCAGTTTATCGGGACTAGCTTACGAGCAGTACTTC
CASSLSGLAYEQYF
>TRBJ2-5|-|-|TRBV6-5
TGTGCCAGCAGTTACTCTTGCGGACACTTCCAAGAGACCCAGTACTTC
CASSYSCGHFQETQYF
>TRBJ2-2|TRBD2|few|TRBV28
TGTGCCAGCAGTTTTAGTCTTAATGTAGCGGGGGGGCCAGCCGGGGAGCTGTTTTTT
CASSFSLNVAGGPAGELFF
>TRBJ1-2|-|-|TRBV7-6
TGTGCCAGCAGCACTGGTGGTTCCGATGGCTACACCTTC
CASSTGGSDGYTF
>TRBJ2-5|TRBD1|-|TRBV11-3
TGTGCCAGCAGCTTAGATCTCGACAGGGGTGTTGAAGAGACCCAGTACTTC
CASSLDLDRGVEETQYF
>TRBJ2-3|-|-|TRBV5-1
TGCGCCAGCAGCTTGGCGGGAGTGGGTACGCAGTATTTT
CASSLAGVGTQYF
>TRBJ2-1|TRBD2|-|TRBV27
TGTGCCAGCAGTTTAACGGGACTAGCGAACAATGAGCAGTTCTTC
CASSLTGLANNEQFF
>TRBJ1-1|-|few|TRBV6-6
TGTGCCAGCAGTTACTCCCCGGACACTGAAGCTTTCTTT
CASSYSPDTEAFF
>TRBJ2-1|TRBD2|once|TRBV14
TGTGCCAGCAGCCAAGATAGTCGGGGGGGCGTAGGGCAGTTCTTC
CASSQDSRGGVGQFF
>TRBJ1-5|-|few|TRBV28
TGTGCCAGCAGTTTATTTGAGGGTTCGGGCAATCAGCCCCAGCATTTT
CASSLFEGSGNQPQHF
>TRBJ2-3|-|-|TRBV5-8
TGTGCCAGCAGCTCCTCTGCGGGTAGCACAGATACGCAGTATTTT
CASSSSAGSTDTQYF
>TRBJ2-1|TRBD2|-|TRBV5-6
TGTGCCAGCAGCTTGTTGCGGGGGGCATACAATGAGCAGTTCTTC
CASSLLRGAYNEQFF
>TRBJ1-5|-|few|TRBV4-1
TGCGCCAGCAGCCAAGAACCATCGGGTGTGGTGAATCAGCCCCAGCATTTT
CASSQEPSGVVNQPQHF
>TRBJ2-1|-|-|TRBV11-2
TGTGCCAGCAGCCTGGCCCGGCAGGCCGAAGTCCATGAGCAGTTCTTC
CASSLARQAEVHEQFF
>TRBJ1-1|TRBD1|-|TRBV6-1
TGTGCCAGCAGTGACGGGCTGCAGGGGGCGAGCACTGAAGCTTTCTTT
CASSDGLQGASTEAFF
>TRBJ2-7|-|-|TRBV6-5
TGTGCCAGCATGACAGACCGATACGAGCAGTACTTC
CASMTDRYEQYF
>TRBJ2-6|-|-|TRBV13
TGTGCCAGCAGCTTAGCCCAAGGGGAAACTGGGGCCAACGTCCTGACCTTC
CASSLAQGETGANVLTF
>TRBJ1-1|TRBD1|-|TRBV13
TGTGCCAGCAGCCCCACCATAAGACAGGGTGGGGACAGGCCGATAGAAGCTTTCTTT
CASSPTIRQGGDRPIEAFF
>TRBJ2-5|TRBD2|-|TRBV5-4
TGTGCCAGCAGCTTGGTTAGCGGGCAAGAGACCCAGTACTTC
CASSLVSGQETQYF
>TRBJ2-1|TRBD2|-|TRBV14
TGTGCCAGCAGCCCAGCGGGACTAGCGCCTCACAATGAGCAGTTCTTC
CASSPAGLAPHNEQFF
>TRBJ2-5|TRBD2|-|TRBV9
TGTGCCAGCAGCGAATTAGCGGGATTACAAGAGACCCAGTACTTC
CASSELAGLQETQYF
>TRBJ2-2|-|-|TRBV14
TGTGCCAGCAGCCCGACAGGCCCCGGGGAGCTGTTTTTT
CASSPTGPGELFF
>TRBJ1-4|-|-|TRBV7-2
TGTGCCAGCAGCTTAATTGGGAGCACCGTTGCAACTAATGAAAAACTGTTTTTT
CASSLIGSTVATNEKLFF
>TRBJ2-2|TRBD1|-|TRBV30
TGTGCCTGGAGTCGGACAGGACTGGAGCTGTTTTTT
CAWSRTGLELFF
>TRBJ2-3|-|-|TRBV19
TGTGCCATCCTCCGAGGGAATCCAGGCACAGATACGCAGTATTTT
CAILRGNPGTDTQYF
>TRBJ2-3|-|large|TRBV29-1
TGCAGCGTTGAAGGAGAAACTGTTTCAGATACGCAGTATTTT
CSVEGETVSDTQYF
>TRBJ2-7|TRBD1|few|TRBV27
TGTGCCAGCAGTTTAACCAGTTCACAGGGGCGCAAAAACTTC
CASSLTSSQGRKNF
>TRBJ2-7|-|few|TRBV7-9
TGTGCCAGCAGCTTATCGACAACCTACGAGCAGTACTTC
CASSLSTTYEQYF
>TRBJ2-1|TRBD1|-|TRBV7-9
TGTGCCAGCAGCCCCCCCCCAGGGGGTTACAATGAGCAGTTCTTC
CASSPPPGGYNEQFF
>TRBJ1-4|-|large|TRBV29-1
TGCAGCGTTGATGGGGGCTCCAATGAAAAACTGTTTTTT
CSVDGGSNEKLFF
>TRBJ2-3|TRBD2|-|TRBV2
TGTGCCAGCAGGGGACCGGGACTAGTTAGCACAGATACGCAGTATTTT
CASRGPGLVSTDTQYF
>TRBJ1-2|-|few|TRBV9
TGTGCCAGCAGCGTAGCCATTGGGGGGTCTTCCTATGGCTACACCTTC
CASSVAIGGSSYGYTF
>TRBJ1-1|-|-|TRBV19
TGTGCCAGTGGGGTTGGGGGGGCGCGTACTGAAGCTTTCTTT
CASGVGGARTEAFF